This T cell receptor beta chain was sequenced for a study of shared clonotypes between healthy human individuals. General study results and limits: Compared with clonotypes that all four donors shared, non-shared clonotypes had lower generation probabilities. Naive subsets generally had larger estimated richness than memory subsets. In a handful of donors, about 5% of naive CD4 clonotypes appeared in common.

Using immunoSEQ multiplex PCR, the repertoire was profiled, and TCRdb retains in-frame clones only, with some absent. The data hold about 2 million clones, with roughly 94% observed a single time. The CDR3 length is 13 residues. Germline V CDR1 and CDR2: SGHDT, YYEEEE. Trimming left V 1 base short and J 6 bases short, with 8 bases between. As for this clone: Its target is not known.

CD8 cells classed as naive were CD45RO-negative and positively selected for CCR7, excluding terminally differentiated effector memory CD45RA+ cells. Among the donors, all were Caucasian adults who lived in Nashville, Tennessee. This chain uses TRBV5-6 with TRBJ2-1, with D tentatively TRBD1 (5 bases). The sample was naive CD8+ T cells sorted from blood. The receptor was isolated from a young man in good health. CDR3 nucleotide sequence: TGTGCCAGCAGCTTGCGACAGTCCAATGAGCAGTTCTTC. Protein sequence: CASSLRQSNEQFF.